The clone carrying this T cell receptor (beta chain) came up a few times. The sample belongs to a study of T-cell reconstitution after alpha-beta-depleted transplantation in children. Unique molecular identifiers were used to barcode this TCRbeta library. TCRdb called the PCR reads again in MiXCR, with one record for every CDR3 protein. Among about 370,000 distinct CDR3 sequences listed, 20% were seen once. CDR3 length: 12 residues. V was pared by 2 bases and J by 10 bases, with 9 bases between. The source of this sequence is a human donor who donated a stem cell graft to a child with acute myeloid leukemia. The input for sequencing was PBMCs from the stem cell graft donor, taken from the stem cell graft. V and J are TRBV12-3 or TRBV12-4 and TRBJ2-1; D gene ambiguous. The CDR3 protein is CASSLPGAEQFF. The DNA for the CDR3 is TGTGCCAGCAGTTTACCGGGTGCAGAGCAGTTCTTC.